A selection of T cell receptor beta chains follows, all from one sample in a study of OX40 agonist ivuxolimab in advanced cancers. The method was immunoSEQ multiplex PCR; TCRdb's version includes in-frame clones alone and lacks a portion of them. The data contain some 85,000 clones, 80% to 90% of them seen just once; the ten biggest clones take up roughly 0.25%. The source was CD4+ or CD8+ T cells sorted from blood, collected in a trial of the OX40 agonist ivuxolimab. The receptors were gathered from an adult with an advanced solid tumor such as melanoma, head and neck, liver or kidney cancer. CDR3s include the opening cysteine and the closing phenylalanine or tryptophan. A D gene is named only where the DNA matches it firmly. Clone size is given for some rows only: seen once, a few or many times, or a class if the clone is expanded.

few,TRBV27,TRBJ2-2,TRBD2,CASSLLAGGGNTGELFF,TGTGCCAGCAGTTTACTAGCGGGAGGGGGGAACACCGGGGAGCTGTTTTTT
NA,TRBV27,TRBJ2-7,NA,CASSFSWTYEQYF,TGTGCCAGCAGTTTTAGCTGGACATACGAGCAGTACTTC
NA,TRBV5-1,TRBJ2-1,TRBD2,CASSLEVAGVNEQFF,TGCGCCAGCAGCTTGGAAGTAGCGGGAGTGAATGAGCAGTTCTTC
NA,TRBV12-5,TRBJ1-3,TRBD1,CASGLGQGSGSTIYF,TGTGCTAGTGGTTTGGGACAGGGGTCGGGGAGCACCATATATTTT
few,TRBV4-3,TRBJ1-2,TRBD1,CASSPQTPQTGGGYTF,TGCGCCAGCAGCCCTCAAACTCCCCAGACAGGGGGAGGCTACACCTTC
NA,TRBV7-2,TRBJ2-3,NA,CASSLPPAGTQYF,TGTGCCAGCAGCTTACCCCCTGCGGGTACGCAGTATTTT
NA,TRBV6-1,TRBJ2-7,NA,CASSEVHYEQYF,TGTGCCAGCAGTGAAGTGCACTACGAGCAGTACTTC
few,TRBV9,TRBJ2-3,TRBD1,CASSVEEGQVGDTQYF,TGTGCCAGCAGCGTAGAAGAGGGACAGGTAGGAGATACGCAGTATTTT
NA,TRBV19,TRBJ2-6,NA,CASTTTGPGANVLTF,TGTGCCAGTACCACGACAGGCCCTGGGGCCAACGTCCTGACTTTC
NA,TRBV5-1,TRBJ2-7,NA,CASSADFYEQYF,TGCGCCAGCAGCGCGGACTTCTACGAGCAGTACTTC
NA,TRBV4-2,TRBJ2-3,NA,CASSQDGTSTDTQYF,TGTGCCAGCAGCCAAGATGGAACGAGCACAGATACGCAGTATTTT
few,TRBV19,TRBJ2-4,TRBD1,CASSSGTGGVKNIQYF,TGTGCCAGTAGTTCTGGGACAGGCGGAGTCAAAAACATTCAGTACTTC
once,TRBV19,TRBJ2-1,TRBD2,CASSIRGGGTSGSYEQFF,TGTGCCAGTAGTATAAGAGGTGGCGGGACTAGCGGGAGTTATGAGCAGTTCTTC
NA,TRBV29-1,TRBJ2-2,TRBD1,CSVEVVEDRGITGELFF,TGCAGCGTTGAGGTTGTAGAGGACAGGGGAATCACCGGGGAGCTGTTTTTT
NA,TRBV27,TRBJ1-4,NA,CASSLTSGLWGEKLFF,TGTGCCAGCAGTTTAACCTCGGGACTTTGGGGTGAAAAACTGTTTTTT
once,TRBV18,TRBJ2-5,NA,CASSSEGETQYF,TGTGCCAGCTCATCGGAAGGGGAGACCCAGTACTTC
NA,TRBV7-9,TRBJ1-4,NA,CASSLAGLPTGEKLFF,TGTGCCAGCAGCTTAGCGGGTCTGCCGACGGGGGAAAAACTGTTTTTT
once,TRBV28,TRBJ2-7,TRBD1,CASSWDSSSYEQYF,TGTGCCAGCAGTTGGGACAGTTCCTCCTACGAGCAGTACTTC
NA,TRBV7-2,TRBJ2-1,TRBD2,CASNSRGVAGGPQFF,TGTGCCAGCAACTCAAGGGGGGTGGCGGGAGGGCCGCAGTTCTTC
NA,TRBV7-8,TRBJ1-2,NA,CASSLDHYGYTF,TGTGCCAGCAGCTTAGACCACTATGGCTACACCTTC
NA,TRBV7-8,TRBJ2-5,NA,CASSLVDSQVTQYF,TGTGCCAGCAGCTTAGTAGACAGTCAAGTGACCCAGTACTTC
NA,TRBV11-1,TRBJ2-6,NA,CASSFGAPGANVLTF,TGTGCCAGCAGCTTTGGAGCTCCCGGGGCCAACGTCCTGACTTTC
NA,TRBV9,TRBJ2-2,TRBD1,CASSVGGTGANTGELFF,TGTGCCAGCAGCGTAGGCGGGACAGGGGCGAACACCGGGGAGCTGTTTTTT
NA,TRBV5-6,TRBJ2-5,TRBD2,CASSPRGSGRQETQYF,TGTGCCAGCAGCCCCCGGGGTAGCGGGCGACAAGAGACCCAGTACTTC
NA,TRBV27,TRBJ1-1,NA,CASSIKMNTEAFF,TGTGCCAGCAGCATAAAGATGAACACTGAAGCTTTCTTT
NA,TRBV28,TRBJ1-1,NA,CASSPTALTTNTEAFF,TGTGCCAGCAGTCCCACTGCCCTTACAACGAACACTGAAGCTTTCTTT
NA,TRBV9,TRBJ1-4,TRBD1,CASSSGTGNSAKLFF,TGTGCCAGCAGCTCCGGGACAGGGAATTCGGCGAAACTGTTTTTT
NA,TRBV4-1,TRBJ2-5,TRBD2,CASSQVRGGETQYF,TGCGCCAGCAGCCAAGTACGGGGGGGGGAGACCCAGTACTTC
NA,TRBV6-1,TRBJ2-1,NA,CASSGRSGTYNEQFF,TGTGCCAGCAGTGGTAGGTCAGGAACCTACAATGAGCAGTTCTTC
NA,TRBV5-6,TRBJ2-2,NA,CASTLGTLGTGELFF,TGTGCCAGCACCCTCGGGACATTGGGTACCGGGGAGCTGTTTTTT
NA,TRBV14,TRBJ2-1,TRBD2,CASSLSGYGEQFF,TGTGCCAGCAGCCTTAGCGGGTACGGTGAGCAGTTCTTC
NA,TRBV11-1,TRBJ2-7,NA,CASRRNRDQYEQYF,TGTGCCAGCAGAAGAAACAGGGATCAGTACGAGCAGTACTTC
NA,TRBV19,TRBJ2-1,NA,CASRPLGYNEQFF,TGTGCCAGTAGGCCGCTAGGATACAATGAGCAGTTCTTC
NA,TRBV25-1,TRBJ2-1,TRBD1,CASSGENRGYNEQFF,TGTGCCAGCAGTGGGGAAAACAGGGGATACAATGAGCAGTTCTTC
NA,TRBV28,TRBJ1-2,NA,CASRKFNYGYTF,TGTGCCAGCAGAAAGTTTAACTATGGCTACACCTTC
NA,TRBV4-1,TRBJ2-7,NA,CASSQDRRGPYEQYF,TGCGCCAGCAGCCAAGATAGGCGGGGTCCCTACGAGCAGTACTTC
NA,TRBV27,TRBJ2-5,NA,CASSRGGTAGVPQETQYF,TGTGCCAGCAGTAGGGGGGGGACGGCAGGGGTACCCCAAGAGACCCAGTACTTC
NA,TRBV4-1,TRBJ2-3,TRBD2,CASSQDGGGRATDTQYF,TGCGCCAGCAGCCAAGATGGTGGCGGGAGGGCCACAGATACGCAGTATTTT
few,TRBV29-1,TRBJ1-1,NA,CSVGVTSPEAFF,TGCAGCGTTGGTGTTACTAGTCCTGAAGCTTTCTTT
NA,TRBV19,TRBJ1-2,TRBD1,CASSPGQGHNYGYTF,TGTGCCAGTAGTCCCGGACAGGGGCACAACTATGGCTACACCTTC
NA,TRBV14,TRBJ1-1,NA,CASSQDLTVAAFF,TGTGCCAGCAGCCAAGATCTCACCGTTGCAGCTTTCTTT
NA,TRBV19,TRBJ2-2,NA,CASRLKKSGNTGELFF,TGTGCCAGTAGGCTCAAGAAATCGGGGAACACCGGGGAGCTGTTTTTT
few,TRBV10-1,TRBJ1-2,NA,CASSDQGGYGYTF,TGCGCCAGCAGTGATCAGGGAGGGTATGGCTACACCTTC
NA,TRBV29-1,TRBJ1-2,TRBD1,CSATEATGGYGYTF,TGCAGCGCCACGGAGGCGACAGGGGGCTATGGCTACACCTTC
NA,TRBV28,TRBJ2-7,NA,CASSVGGGNEQYF,TGTGCCAGCAGCGTAGGGGGAGGGAACGAGCAGTACTTC
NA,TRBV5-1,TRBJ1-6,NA,CASSLGDFGSPLHF,TGCGCCAGCAGCTTGGGGGACTTCGGGTCACCCCTCCACTTT
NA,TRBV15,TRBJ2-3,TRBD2,CATSRDLDSGRSDTQYF,TGTGCCACCAGCAGGGACCTAGATTCCGGGAGGTCAGATACGCAGTATTTT
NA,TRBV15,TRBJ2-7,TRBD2,CATSRGLAGDYEQYF,TGTGCCACCAGCAGGGGACTAGCGGGAGACTACGAGCAGTACTTC
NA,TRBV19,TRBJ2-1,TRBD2,CASKQLAGYHEQFF,TGTGCCAGTAAACAACTAGCGGGATATCATGAGCAGTTCTTC
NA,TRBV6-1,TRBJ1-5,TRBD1,CASRLGTGVYQPQHF,TGTGCCAGCAGACTTGGGACAGGGGTTTATCAGCCCCAGCATTTT
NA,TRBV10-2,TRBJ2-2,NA,CASKLENTGELFF,TGCGCCAGCAAGCTGGAGAACACCGGGGAGCTGTTTTTT
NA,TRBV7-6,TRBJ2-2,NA,CASSLTVNTGELFF,TGTGCCAGCAGCTTAACAGTTAACACCGGGGAGCTGTTTTTT
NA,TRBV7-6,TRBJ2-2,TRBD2,CASSLRLAGGTGELFF,TGTGCCAGCAGCTTGCGACTAGCGGGGGGCACCGGGGAGCTGTTTTTT
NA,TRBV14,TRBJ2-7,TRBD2,CASSQNLAGEQYF,TGTGCCAGCAGCCAAAACCTAGCGGGAGAGCAGTACTTC
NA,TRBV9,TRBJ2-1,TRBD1,CASSPDRGAYNEQFF,TGTGCCAGCAGCCCCGACAGGGGGGCCTACAATGAGCAGTTCTTC